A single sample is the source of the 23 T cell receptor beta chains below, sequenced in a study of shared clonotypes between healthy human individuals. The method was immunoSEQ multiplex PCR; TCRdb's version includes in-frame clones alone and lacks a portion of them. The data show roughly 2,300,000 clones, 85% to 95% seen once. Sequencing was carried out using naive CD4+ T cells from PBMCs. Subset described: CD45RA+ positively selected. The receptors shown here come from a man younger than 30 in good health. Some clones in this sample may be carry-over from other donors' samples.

CDR3 loop: CASSLGPVSTDTQYF. The CDR3, as DNA: TGCGCCAGCAGCTTGGGGCCAGTGAGCACAGATACGCAGTATTTT. The chain uses TRBV5-1 and TRBJ2-3; D remains unclear. Germline V gene lookup returns CDR1 SGHRS and CDR2 YFSETQ. Trimming left V 0 bases short and J 0 bases short, with 8 bases between. This CDR3 spans 15 amino acids.

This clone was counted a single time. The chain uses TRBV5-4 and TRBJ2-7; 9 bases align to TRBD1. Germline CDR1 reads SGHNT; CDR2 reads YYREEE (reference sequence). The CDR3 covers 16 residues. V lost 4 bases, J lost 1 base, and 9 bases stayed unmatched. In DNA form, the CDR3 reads TGTGCCAGCAGCCTTACCGGGACAGGGATATCCTACGAGCAGTACTTC. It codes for CASSLTGTGISYEQYF.

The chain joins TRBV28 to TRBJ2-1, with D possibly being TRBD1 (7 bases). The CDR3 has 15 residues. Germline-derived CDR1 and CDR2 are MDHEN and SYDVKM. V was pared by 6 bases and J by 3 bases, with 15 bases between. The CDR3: CASRRGRGYYNEQFF. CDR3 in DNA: TGTGCCAGCAGGAGGGGGCGGGGATACTACAATGAGCAGTTCTTC.

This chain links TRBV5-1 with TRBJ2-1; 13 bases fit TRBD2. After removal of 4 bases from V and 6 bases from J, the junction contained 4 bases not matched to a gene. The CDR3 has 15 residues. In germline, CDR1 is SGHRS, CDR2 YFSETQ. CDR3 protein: CASSPGTSGVNEQFF. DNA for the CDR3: TGCGCCAGCAGCCCCGGGACTAGCGGGGTCAATGAGCAGTTCTTC.

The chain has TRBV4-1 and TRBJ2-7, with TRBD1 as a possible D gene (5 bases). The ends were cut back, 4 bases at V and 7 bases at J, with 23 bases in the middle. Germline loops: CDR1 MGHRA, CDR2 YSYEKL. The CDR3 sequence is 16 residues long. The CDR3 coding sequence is TGCGCCAGCAGCCGCCCCTTGCAGGGAAAAGCCGGAGAGCAGTACTTC. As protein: CASSRPLQGKAGEQYF.

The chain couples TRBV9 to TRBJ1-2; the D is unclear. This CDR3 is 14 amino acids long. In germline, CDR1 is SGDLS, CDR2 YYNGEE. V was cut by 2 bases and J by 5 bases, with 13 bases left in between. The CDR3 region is CASSVLGFGYGYTF. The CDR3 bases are TGTGCCAGCAGCGTCCTAGGGTTCGGGTATGGCTACACCTTC.

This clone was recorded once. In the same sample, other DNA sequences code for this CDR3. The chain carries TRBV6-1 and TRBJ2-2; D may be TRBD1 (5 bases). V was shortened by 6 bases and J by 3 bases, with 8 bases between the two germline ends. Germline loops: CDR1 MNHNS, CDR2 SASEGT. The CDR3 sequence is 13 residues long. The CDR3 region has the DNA TGTGCCAGCAGCAGGGATTACACCGGGGAGCTGTTTTTT. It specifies CASSRDYTGELFF.

CDR3 sequence: CASSHQQGAQETQYF. The CDR3 DNA sequence: TGTGCCAGCAGTCACCAACAGGGGGCACAAGAGACCCAGTACTTC. The gene calls are TRBV27 and TRBJ2-5, with 9 nucleotides matching TRBD1. J gave up 2 bases and V 5 bases, and 6 bases lay outside the gene matches. The CDR3 loop spans 15 amino acids. Germline assignment: CDR1 MNHEY and CDR2 SMNVEV (reference sequence).

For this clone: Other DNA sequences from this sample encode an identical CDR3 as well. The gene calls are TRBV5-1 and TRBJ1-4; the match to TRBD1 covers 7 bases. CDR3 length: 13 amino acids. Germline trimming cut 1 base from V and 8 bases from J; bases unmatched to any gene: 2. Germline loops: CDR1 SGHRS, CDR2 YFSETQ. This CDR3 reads CASSLTGVEKLFF. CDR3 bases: TGCGCCAGCAGCTTGACAGGGGTGGAAAAACTGTTTTTT.

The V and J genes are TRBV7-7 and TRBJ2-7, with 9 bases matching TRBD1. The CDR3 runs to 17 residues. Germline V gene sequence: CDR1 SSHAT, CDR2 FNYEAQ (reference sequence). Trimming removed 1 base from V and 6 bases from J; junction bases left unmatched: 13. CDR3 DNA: TGTGCCAGCAGCTTAGGGCCGCCGGGACAGGGTGGGATCGAGCAGTACTTC. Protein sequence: CASSLGPPGQGGIEQYF. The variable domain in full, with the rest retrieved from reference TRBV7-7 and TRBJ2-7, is GAGVSQSPRYKVTKRGQDVTLRCDPISSHATLYWYQQALGQGPEFLTYFNYEAQPDKSGLPSDRFSAERPEGSISTLTIQRTEQRDSAMYRCASSLGPPGQGGIEQYFGPGTRLTVT.

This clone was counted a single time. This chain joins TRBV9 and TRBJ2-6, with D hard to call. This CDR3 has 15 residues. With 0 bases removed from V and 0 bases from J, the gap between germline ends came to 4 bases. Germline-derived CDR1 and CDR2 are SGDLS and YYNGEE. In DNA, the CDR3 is TGTGCCAGCAGCGTAGGGCACTCTGGGGCCAACGTCCTGACTTTC. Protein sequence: CASSVGHSGANVLTF. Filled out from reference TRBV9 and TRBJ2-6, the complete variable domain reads DSGVTQTPKHLITATGQRVTLRCSPRSGDLSVYWYQQSLDQGLQFLIQYYNGEERAKGNILERFSAQQFPDLHSELNLSSLELGDSALYFCASSVGHSGANVLTFGAGSRLTVL.

CDR3 DNA sequence: TGTGCCAGCAGTGAAGCTCGAGAGCTTTATGACACCGGGGAGCTGTTTTTT. Its translation is CASSEARELYDTGELFF. The chain uses TRBV6-1 and TRBJ2-2; D uncertain. Per the germline V gene, CDR1 is MNHNS and CDR2 is SASEGT. The CDR3 has 17 residues. V lost 0 bases to trimming and J lost 3 bases, with 14 bases between them.

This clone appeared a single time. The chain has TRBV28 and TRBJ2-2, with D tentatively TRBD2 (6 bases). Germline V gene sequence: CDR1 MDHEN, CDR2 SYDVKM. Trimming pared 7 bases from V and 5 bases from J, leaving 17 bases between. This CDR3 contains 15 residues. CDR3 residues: CASTPGTPRTGELFF. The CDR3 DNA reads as TGTGCCAGCACCCCCGGGACTCCTAGGACCGGGGAGCTGTTTTTT.

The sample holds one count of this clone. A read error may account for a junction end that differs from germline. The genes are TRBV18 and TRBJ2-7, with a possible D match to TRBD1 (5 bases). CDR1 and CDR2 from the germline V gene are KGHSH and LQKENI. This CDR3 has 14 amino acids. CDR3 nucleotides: TGTGCCACCTCACCCGGACAAGACCTCTACGAGCAGTACTTC. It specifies CATSPGQDLYEQYF.

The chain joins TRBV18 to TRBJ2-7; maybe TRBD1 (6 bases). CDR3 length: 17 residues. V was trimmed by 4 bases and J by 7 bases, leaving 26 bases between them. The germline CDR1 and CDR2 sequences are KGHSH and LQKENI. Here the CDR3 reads CASSHVGSPTLTGEQYF. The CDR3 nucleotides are TGTGCCAGCTCACACGTTGGTTCTCCTACACTCACAGGGGAGCAGTACTTC.

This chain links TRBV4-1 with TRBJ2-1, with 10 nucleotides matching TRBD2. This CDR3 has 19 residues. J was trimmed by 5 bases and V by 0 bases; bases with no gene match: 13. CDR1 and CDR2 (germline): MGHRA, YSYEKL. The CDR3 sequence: CASSQEGASSGSRDNEQFF. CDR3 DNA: TGCGCCAGCAGCCAAGAGGGGGCGTCTAGCGGGAGTCGGGACAATGAGCAGTTCTTC.

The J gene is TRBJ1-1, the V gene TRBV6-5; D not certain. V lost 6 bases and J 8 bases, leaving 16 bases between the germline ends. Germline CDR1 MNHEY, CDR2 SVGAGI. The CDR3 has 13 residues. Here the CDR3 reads CASSPLTYSEAFF. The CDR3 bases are TGTGCCAGCAGCCCCTTGACATATTCCGAAGCTTTCTTT.

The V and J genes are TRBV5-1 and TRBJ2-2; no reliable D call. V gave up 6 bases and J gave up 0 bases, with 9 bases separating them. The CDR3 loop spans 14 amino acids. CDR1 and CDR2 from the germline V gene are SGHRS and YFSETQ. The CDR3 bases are TGCGCCAGCACACTCCTGACGAACACCGGGGAGCTGTTTTTT. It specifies CASTLLTNTGELFF.

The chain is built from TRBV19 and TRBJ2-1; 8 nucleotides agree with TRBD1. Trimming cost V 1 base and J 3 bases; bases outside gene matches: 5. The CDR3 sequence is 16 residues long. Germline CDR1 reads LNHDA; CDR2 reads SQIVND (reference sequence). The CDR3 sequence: CASSIVSGQGYNEQFF. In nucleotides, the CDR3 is TGTGCCAGTAGTATAGTATCTGGACAGGGCTACAATGAGCAGTTCTTC.

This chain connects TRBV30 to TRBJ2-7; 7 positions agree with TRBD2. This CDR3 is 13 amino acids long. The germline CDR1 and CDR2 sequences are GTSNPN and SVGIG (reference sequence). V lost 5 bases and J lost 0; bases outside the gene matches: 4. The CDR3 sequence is CAWARGDSYEQYF. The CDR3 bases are TGTGCCTGGGCCCGGGGGGACTCCTACGAGCAGTACTTC. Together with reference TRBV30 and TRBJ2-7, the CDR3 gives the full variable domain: SQTIHQWPATLVQPVGSPLSLECTVEGTSNPNLYWYRQAAGRGLQLLFYSVGIGQISSEVPQNLSASRPQDRQFILSSKKLLLSDSGFYLCAWARGDSYEQYFGPGTRLTVT.

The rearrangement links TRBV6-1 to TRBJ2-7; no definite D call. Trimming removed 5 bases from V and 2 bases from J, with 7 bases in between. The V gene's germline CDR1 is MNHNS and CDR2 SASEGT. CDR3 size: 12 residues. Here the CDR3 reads CASSRSTYEQYF. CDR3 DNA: TGTGCCAGCAGTCGAAGTACCTACGAGCAGTACTTC.

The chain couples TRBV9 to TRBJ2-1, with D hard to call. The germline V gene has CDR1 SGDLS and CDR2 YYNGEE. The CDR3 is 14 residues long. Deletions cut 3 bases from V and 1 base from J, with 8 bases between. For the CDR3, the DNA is TGTGCCAGCAGCGCTACCGGGTCCTACAATGAGCAGTTCTTC. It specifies CASSATGSYNEQFF.

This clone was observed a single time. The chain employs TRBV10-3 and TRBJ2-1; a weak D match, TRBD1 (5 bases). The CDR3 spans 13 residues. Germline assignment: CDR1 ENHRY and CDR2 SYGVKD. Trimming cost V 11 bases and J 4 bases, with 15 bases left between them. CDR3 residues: CALAMDTYNEQFF. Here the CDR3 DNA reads TGTGCCCTCGCGATGGACACTTACAATGAGCAGTTCTTC.